These 15 T cell receptor beta chains share one sample of origin, sequenced in a study of identical twins. TCRdb reanalysed the 5' RACE reads using MiXCR and keeps one entry per CDR3 protein. Of about 700,000 distinct CDR3 sequences in the sample, 6.1% were seen once. Source material: naive T cells sorted from blood. Receptor source: a man aged 18 to 30 in good health.

This clonotype was counted a few times. The CDR3, as DNA: TGTGCCAGCATTGCAAGCAACGTCCTGACTTTC. It translates to CASIASNVLTF. This rearrangement joins TRBV9 to TRBJ2-6, with D hard to call. The germline CDR1 and CDR2 sequences are SGDLS and YYNGEE. Trimming left V 6 bases short and J 9 bases short, with 7 bases between. The CDR3 is 11 amino acids.

The V gene is TRBV28, the J gene TRBJ2-3; maybe TRBD2 (6 bases). Trimming stripped 7 bases from V and 2 bases from J, with 13 bases between. The CDR3 has 14 residues. Germline CDR1 is MDHEN and CDR2 is SYDVKM. In DNA, the CDR3 is TGTGCCAGCACCGGCGGGACCCACACAGATACGCAGTATTTT. This gives the protein CASTGGTHTDTQYF.

This clonotype has a count of ten or more. The V call is TRBV5-1, the J call TRBJ1-5; D possibly corresponds to TRBD1 (5 bases). The CDR3 runs to 16 residues. Between the trimmed V and J ends, which lost 7 bases and 0 bases, there was a span of 17 bases. Germline-derived CDR1 and CDR2 are SGHRS and YFSETQ. CDR3 nucleotides: TGCGCCAGCCAACCGGGGGGGGAATATAGCAATCAGCCCCAGCATTTT. Its protein is CASQPGGEYSNQPQHF.

This clonotype has just a few counts. The rearrangement links TRBV3-1 to TRBJ1-6; D is possibly TRBD1 (6 bases). CDR3 size: 16 residues. The germline V gene encodes CDR1 LGHDT and CDR2 YNNKEL (reference sequence). V lost 0 bases and J lost 10, with 16 bases in between. CDR3 protein: CASSQEGGGVHSPLHF. As DNA, the CDR3 is TGTGCCAGCAGCCAAGAAGGAGGGGGAGTCCACTCACCCCTCCACTTT.

This clonotype was detected ten times or more. The chain joins TRBV28 to TRBJ2-3; no clear D. The V end was cut by 1 base, the J end by 5 bases, with 7 bases between. This CDR3 spans 13 amino acids. Germline V gene lookup returns CDR1 MDHEN and CDR2 SYDVKM. CDR3 residues: CASSLSVGDTQYF. CDR3 nucleotides: TGTGCCAGCAGTTTATCGGTCGGAGATACGCAGTATTTT.

This clonotype was detected ten times or more. This chain connects TRBV4-1 to TRBJ1-4, with no clear D. The CDR3 is 14 amino acids. Germline V CDR1 and CDR2: MGHRA, YSYEKL. V lost 3 bases and J 7 bases, leaving 12 bases between the germline ends. Here the CDR3 reads CASSHRAVPEKLFF. CDR3 nucleotide sequence: TGCGCCAGCAGCCACCGGGCCGTACCTGAAAAACTGTTTTTT.

This clonotype has at least ten counts. V and J are TRBV28 and TRBJ2-7, with D possibly TRBD2 on 5 matching bases. Per germline, CDR1 MDHEN and CDR2 SYDVKM. V was clipped by 5 bases and J by 2 bases, with 10 bases between them. The CDR3 runs to 13 residues. CDR3 sequence: CASSLGITYEQYF. CDR3 bases: TGTGCCAGCAGTCTCGGGATCACCTACGAGCAGTACTTC.

About this clonotype itself: A much larger clone lies a single base off, so this may be a read error. No conserved phenylalanine or tryptophan is present at the end of the CDR3, so a read error is the likely explanation. This CDR3 reads CATSDSAAPGDYGYTS. The CDR3 nucleotides are TGTGCCACCAGTGATTCCGCTGCCCCAGGGGACTATGGCTACACCTCC. V is TRBV24-1 and J is TRBJ1-2; D is possibly TRBD1 (6 bases). The CDR3 covers 16 residues. From germline, CDR1 is KGHDR and CDR2 SFDVKD. The V end lost 2 bases, the J end lost 3 bases, and 15 bases lay between the germline ends.

A few counts support this clonotype. The chain carries TRBV5-1 and TRBJ2-7; no clear D gene. This CDR3 is built from 14 residues. In germline, CDR1 is SGHRS, CDR2 YFSETQ. The V end was cut by 0 bases, the J end by 5 bases, with 12 bases between. The CDR3 spells CASSLVGEINEQYV. The CDR3 DNA sequence: TGCGCCAGCAGCTTGGTTGGGGAAATCAACGAGCAGTACGTC.

V and J are TRBV7-3 and TRBJ2-5; D might be TRBD2 (5 bases). The CDR3 sequence is 13 residues long. Germline CDR1 reads SGHTA; CDR2 reads FQGTGA. Trimming left V 3 bases short and J 5 bases short, with 10 bases between. CDR3 DNA: TGTGCCAGCAGCTTGGGTCGGGATGAGACCCAGTACTTC. Its translation: CASSLGRDETQYF. Full variable domain (remainder filled in from reference TRBV7-3 and TRBJ2-5): GAGVSQTPSNKVTEKGKYVELRCDPISGHTALYWYRQSLGQGPEFLIYFQGTGAADDSGLPNDRFFAVRPEGSVSTLKIQRTERGDSAVYLCASSLGRDETQYFGPGTRLLVL.

This clonotype was counted at least ten times. This chain joins TRBV5-6 and TRBJ2-2; perhaps D is TRBD1 or TRBD2 (5 bases each). The ends were cut back, 3 bases at V and 1 base at J, with 13 bases in the middle. CDR1 is SGHDT, CDR2 YYEEEE, per germline. The length of the CDR3 is 16 residues. CDR3 residues: CASSYRGTGNTGELFF. The CDR3 DNA is TGTGCCAGCAGCTATAGAGGGACGGGGAACACCGGGGAGCTGTTTTTT. The whole variable domain, filled in from reference TRBV5-6 and TRBJ2-2, reads DAGVTQSPTHLIKTRGQQVTLRCSPKSGHDTVSWYQQALGQGPQFIFQYYEEEERQRGNFPDRFSGHQFPNYSSELNVNALLLGDSALYLCASSYRGTGNTGELFFGEGSRLTVL.

The chain carries TRBV27 and TRBJ2-1, with D unresolved. Germline lookup yields CDR1 MNHEY and CDR2 SMNVEV (reference sequence). This CDR3 is built from 15 residues. The ends were cut back, 3 bases at V and 0 bases at J, with 9 bases in the middle. This CDR3 reads CASSFSLSSYNEQFF. The DNA for the CDR3 is TGTGCCAGCAGTTTTTCCCTGAGCTCCTACAATGAGCAGTTCTTC.

The sample holds a few counts of this clonotype. V gene TRBV30 combines with J gene TRBJ2-5; possible D gene TRBD1, 5 bases. Germline V gene sequence: CDR1 GTSNPN, CDR2 SVGIG (reference sequence). Trimming took off 1 base at V and 5 bases at J, with 8 bases between the two ends. This CDR3 comprises 12 residues. The CDR3 DNA reads TGTGCCTGGAGTGCAGGGCACGAGACCCAGTACTTC. Residues: CAWSAGHETQYF. The full variable domain, its missing parts supplied by reference TRBV30 and TRBJ2-5, is SQTIHQWPATLVQPVGSPLSLECTVEGTSNPNLYWYRQAAGRGLQLLFYSVGIGQISSEVPQNLSASRPQDRQFILSSKKLLLSDSGFYLCAWSAGHETQYFGPGTRLLVL.

This chain links TRBV27 with TRBJ1-5; TRBD1 matches at 7 bases. With 4 bases clipped from V and 4 bases from J, the junction kept 7 bases outside the gene matches. The CDR3 contains 15 residues. CDR1 MNHEY and CDR2 SMNVEV come from the germline V gene (reference sequence). Here the CDR3 reads CASSSVGTVNQPQHF. The DNA of the CDR3 is TGTGCCAGCAGTTCCGTCGGGACAGTAAATCAGCCCCAGCATTTT.

This clonotype was seen many times. The J gene is TRBJ2-3, the V gene TRBV10-3; a weak D match, TRBD1 (5 bases). The CDR3 loop spans 16 amino acids. Trimming shortened V by 4 bases and J by 0 bases, and 14 bases separated the two germline ends. Germline V gene sequence: CDR1 ENHRY, CDR2 SYGVKD. The CDR3 nucleotides read TGTGCCATCAGTGTTTCCGAAGGGGTTAGCACAGATACGCAGTATTTT. This encodes CAISVSEGVSTDTQYF.